These 2 T cell receptor beta chains share one sample of origin, sequenced in a study of cytomegalovirus exposure and HLA in healthy donors. PCR involved 60 Vbeta and 13 Jbeta primers. Generated by immunoSEQ multiplex PCR, the TCRdb table keeps only in-frame clones and is missing some. The data show 150,000 to 250,000 clones, 75% to 90% seen once. The sample consisted of PBMCs. Source of these receptors: a woman in her forties or fifties in good health and CMV-seropositive.

This clone was seen a few times. The chain recombines TRBV6-1 with TRBJ2-7; weak D call: TRBD1 (5 bases). This CDR3 is 15 amino acids long. CDR1 and CDR2 from the germline V gene are MNHNS and SASEGT. V shed 1 base and J shed 7 bases, with 17 bases lying between them. CDR3 loop: CASSEGGAGPGEQYF. DNA of the CDR3: TGTGCCAGCAGTGAAGGCGGCGCAGGCCCAGGGGAGCAGTACTTC.

The rearrangement links TRBV27 to TRBJ2-7; TRBD1 matches 10 bases. The V gene end was trimmed by 3 bases and the J gene end by 5 bases; junction bases not matched to a gene: 4. The CDR3 loop spans 14 amino acids. Germline assignment: CDR1 MNHEY and CDR2 SMNVEV (reference sequence). The CDR3 DNA is TGTGCCAGCAGTTTTACGGGACAGGGGAACGAGCAGTACTTC. As protein: CASSFTGQGNEQYF.